The sequence of this T cell receptor beta chain was determined in a study of Tregs in tolerant kidney transplant recipients. Study findings and constraints: No direct test of biological reproducibility was done here. The most relevant donor-specific Treg TCRbeta repertoire apparently came from expansion with activated donor B cells. Validation in larger populations is needed because few patients were studied.

As concerns this clone: Its antigen remains unknown.

With 4 bases removed from V and 2 bases from J, the gap between germline ends came to 11 bases. The germline V gene has CDR1 LGHNA and CDR2 YNFKEQ. The CDR3 totals 14 residues. Clones were sequenced by immunoSEQ multiplex PCR, and TCRdb holds only the in-frame ones, with some missing. The sample includes some 100,000 clones, roughly 92% seen only once; the top ten take approximately 0.59%. This TCR derives from a human donor in good health. The chain has TRBV4-2 and TRBJ2-5; D is unclear. The sequencing sample was made of CD4+ T cells from blood. The CDR3 loop is CASSPTAGQETQYF. CDR3 DNA: TGTGCCAGCAGCCCGACCGCCGGTCAAGAGACCCAGTACTTC.